The 13 T cell receptor beta chains reported below all come from one sample, sequenced in a study of blood T cells in healthy people across ages. Primers used in a second PCR of roughly 6 to 11 cycles were a sample-barcoded 5' primer and a J-beta primer mix. Via MiXCR, TCRdb re-called the 5' RACE reads, giving one row per CDR3 protein. This table has roughly 1,500,000 distinct CDR3 sequences, 40% to 50% appearing once. The sequenced sample was blood. Receptors were obtained from a woman between 18 and 29 years old in good health.

V is TRBV2 and J is TRBJ2-3, with D perhaps given as TRBD1 or TRBD2 (5 bases each). CDR1 is SNHLY, CDR2 FYNNEI, per germline. The CDR3 loop spans 15 amino acids. V shed 6 bases and J shed 9 bases, with 22 bases lying between them. This CDR3 is CASSLGTSSAGTQYF. The CDR3, as DNA: TGTGCCAGCAGCCTTGGGACCTCAAGTGCCGGGACGCAGTATTTT.

On this clonotype itself: Compared with germline, one end of the junction differs, possibly owing to a read error. The genes are TRBV18 and TRBJ2-7; weak D call: TRBD2 (5 bases). Germline CDR1 KGHSH, CDR2 LQKENI. The CDR3 spans 15 residues. The CDR3 is CASSLSGIESSEQYF. DNA for the CDR3: TGTGCCAGCTCACTCTCCGGGATCGAGTCCTCCGAGCAGTACTTC.

The chain carries TRBV24-1 and TRBJ2-7; 11 bases fit TRBD2. CDR1 KGHDR and CDR2 SFDVKD come from the germline V gene. The CDR3 spans 16 residues. V trimming: 3 bases; J trimming: 7 bases; junction bases outside the gene matches: 10. The CDR3 protein is CATSDEVAGGLCEQYF. The CDR3, as DNA: TGTGCCACCAGTGATGAGGTAGCGGGAGGGCTGTGTGAGCAGTACTTC.

V gene TRBV6-6 combines with J gene TRBJ1-2, with 7 bases matching TRBD1. The length of the CDR3 is 16 residues. Trimming at V came to 2 bases and at J to 3 bases, leaving 9 bases not matched to a gene. Germline V CDR1 and CDR2: MNHNY, SVGAGI (reference sequence). DNA of the CDR3: TGTGCCAGCAGTTACGGGGACGGAGGGGGCGACTATGGCTACACCTTC. Translating it yields CASSYGDGGGDYGYTF.

V usage is TRBV20-1 and J usage is TRBJ2-7; D remains unclear. The V gene lost 3 bases and the J gene lost 7 bases, with 19 bases spanning the gap. CDR1 and CDR2 (germline): DFQATT, SNEGSKA (reference sequence). This CDR3 contains 14 residues. In nucleotides, the CDR3 is TGCAGTGCTAGTCACAGTCAGGTGTACAATGAGCAGTACTTC. Translated: CSASHSQVYNEQYF.

This clonotype was observed a few times. This chain joins TRBV4-1 and TRBJ1-1, with D perhaps matching TRBD1 (6 bases). CDR3 length: 16 residues. The germline V and J ends were trimmed by 4 bases and 0 bases, with 15 bases remaining between them. CDR1 MGHRA and CDR2 YSYEKL come from the germline V gene. CDR3 amino acids: CASSPQGQTMNTEAFF. CDR3 nucleotides: TGCGCCAGCAGCCCCCAGGGACAAACGATGAACACTGAAGCTTTCTTT.

The chain links TRBV9 to TRBJ2-1; D is ambiguous. Germline V gives CDR1 SGDLS, CDR2 YYNGEE. V dropped 2 bases and J dropped 6 bases, with 12 bases sitting between them. The CDR3 consists of 14 residues. The CDR3 coding sequence is TGTGCCAGCAGCGTTGAGCGACACACCAATGAGCAGTTCTTC. This encodes CASSVERHTNEQFF.

The chain links TRBV6-5 to TRBJ2-1; 12 bases align to TRBD2. The DNA end is a closer match to TRBJ2-7, so the J assignment may be wrong. The CDR3 has 15 residues. Germline V gene lookup returns CDR1 MNHEY and CDR2 SVGAGI. This CDR3 is CASSYRTSGDNEQYF. In DNA, the CDR3 is TGTGCCAGCAGTTACCGGACTAGCGGGGACAATGAGCAGTACTTC.

The chain combines TRBV20-1 with TRBJ2-6, with TRBD2 matching 9 bases. CDR1 and CDR2 from the germline V gene are DFQATT and SNEGSKA (reference sequence). The V segment lost 1 base and the J segment 1 base; nucleotides outside the gene matches: 14. This CDR3 contains 20 residues. The CDR3 coding sequence is TGCAGTGCTAGAGGACAAGAAGTAGGGACTAGCCGATCTGGGGCCAACGTCCTGACTTTC. This translates into CSARGQEVGTSRSGANVLTF.

This chain uses TRBV6-1 with TRBJ2-3, with D possibly TRBD1 on 5 matching bases. The CDR3 runs to 15 residues. Germline V gene data show CDR1 as MNHNS and CDR2 as SASEGT. V lost 0 bases, J lost 4 bases, and 11 bases lay in between. In DNA, the CDR3 is TGTGCCAGCAGTGAAGCGACAGCAGGCTCAGATACGCAGTATTTT. It encodes CASSEATAGSDTQYF.

The chain has TRBV20-1 and TRBJ1-5; 10 bases map to TRBD1. Germline trimming cut 6 bases from V and 3 bases from J; bases unmatched to any gene: 20. This CDR3 spans 19 amino acids. Germline V lookup: CDR1 DFQATT, CDR2 SNEGSKA (reference sequence). Here the CDR3 DNA reads TGCAGTGCCATCCGACAGGGGGCAAGACTCCCCACTCTCAATCAGCCCCAGCATTTT. Its protein product is CSAIRQGARLPTLNQPQHF.

The chain joins TRBV2 to TRBJ2-3; 7 bases agree with TRBD2. J lost 0 bases, V lost 6 bases, and 6 bases had no gene match. The CDR3 is 15 residues long. Germline V gene data show CDR1 as SNHLY and CDR2 as FYNNEI. CDR3 residues: CASREKRGSTDTQYF. CDR3 nucleotides: TGTGCCAGCAGAGAAAAGCGGGGAAGCACAGATACGCAGTATTTT.

This clonotype appeared a few times. This rearrangement joins TRBV7-9 to TRBJ2-1; TRBD2 matches at 7 bases. The junction had 6 bases not matched to a gene; V was cut back by 8 bases and J by 2 bases. Germline V gives CDR1 SEHNR, CDR2 FQNEAQ (reference sequence). The CDR3 totals 14 residues. The CDR3 reads CASQWGGAYNEQFF. The DNA of the CDR3 is TGTGCCAGCCAATGGGGGGGTGCCTACAATGAGCAGTTCTTC.